The 2 T cell receptor beta chains given below trace back to one sample, sequenced in a study of T cells in localized non-small cell lung cancer (dated by TCRdb to 2020 to 2021). The library relied on the immunoSEQ multiplex PCR assay. The immuneACCESS repertoire file appears here via TCRdb, limited to in-frame rearrangements. These files lack a portion of the clones; in checked studies, under half of the deficit traces to unresolved V genes, and the cause of the others is not known. The sample table lists 10,000 to 12,000 clones, over 65% of them with a count of one. Roughly a third of the sample is in the top ten clones. This material consisted of peripheral blood, taken before any cancer treatment. These receptors were collected from a male donor aged 60 or over with stage I lung adenocarcinoma.

The rearrangement joins TRBV2 to TRBJ1-4; D remains ambiguous. Trimming cost V 4 bases and J 4 bases, with 7 bases left between them. The length of the CDR3 is 13 residues. Per the germline V gene, CDR1 is SNHLY and CDR2 is FYNNEI. The chain's CDR3 is CASSGRLNEKLFF. The DNA of the CDR3 is TGTGCCAGCAGTGGACGGCTTAATGAAAAACTGTTTTTT.

This chain links TRBV7-9 with TRBJ1-1, with D tentatively TRBD1 (6 bases). V was cut by 7 bases and J by 11 bases, with 20 bases left in between. This CDR3 has 13 amino acids. Germline CDR1 SEHNR, CDR2 FQNEAQ (reference sequence). DNA for the CDR3: TGTGCCAGCATCAGGGACATCCGATCTGGGGCTTTCTTT. Translation gives CASIRDIRSGAFF. Supplemented by reference TRBV7-9 and TRBJ1-1, the full variable domain reads DTGVSQNPRHKITKRGQNVTFRCDPISEHNRLYWYRQTLGQGPEFLTYFQNEAQLEKSRLLSDRFSAERPKGSFSTLEIQRTEQGDSAMYLCASIRDIRSGAFFGQGTRLTVV.